This record concerns one T cell receptor beta chain sequence. The sample is drawn from a study of OX40 agonist ivuxolimab in advanced cancers. Overall study: Patients were over 65% male with ages about 23 to 80, mean roughly 55.

From germline, CDR1 is SGHRS and CDR2 YFSETQ. The CDR3 is 13 residues long. Trimming removed 0 bases at V and 4 bases at J, with 5 bases between. Repertoires were generated with immunoSEQ multiplex PCR, while TCRdb's copy carries only in-frame clones and drops some. The sample includes tens of thousands of clones, roughly 86% of them seen just once. Sequences were derived from CD4+ or CD8+ T cells sorted from blood, sampled in a trial of the OX40 agonist ivuxolimab. The V call is TRBV5-1, the J call TRBJ1-5; D unresolved. The receptor was isolated from an adult with an advanced solid tumor such as melanoma, head and neck, liver or kidney cancer. As DNA, the CDR3 is TGCGCCAGCAGCTTGGCAGAGAATCAGCCCCAGCATTTT. Translated: CASSLAENQPQHF.